This T cell receptor (beta chain) is drawn from a study of blood T cell repertoires in COVID-19. The table came from immunoSEQ multiplex PCR; TCRdb's copy has only in-frame clones and leaves some out. The sample consists of fewer than 200,000 clones, 70% to 90% of them appearing once. Germline lookup yields CDR1 SEHNR and CDR2 FQNEAQ (reference sequence). This CDR3 is 17 amino acids long. Losses at the gene ends were 1 base for V and 4 bases for J; bases not matched to a gene: 10. The clonotype originates from a woman over 75 with COVID-19, enrolled during active disease. J is TRBJ1-5 and V is TRBV7-9, with 7 bases lining up with TRBD1. The sequenced material came from peripheral blood. CDR3 in DNA: TGTGCCAGCAGCTTAGTAGGGGGCGATCGGGGGAATCAGCCCCAGCATTTT. It codes for CASSLVGGDRGNQPQHF.